This TCR beta chain came from a study of T cell responses to AZD1222 COVID-19 vaccine. Measured with immunoSEQ multiplex PCR; TCRdb has only the in-frame clones, and not every one. This sample yields 100,000 to 150,000 clones, of which about nine tenths are seen a single time; 20% to 25% belongs to the top ten. V lost 1 base and J 0 bases, leaving 10 bases between the germline ends. The V gene's germline CDR1 is KGHSH and CDR2 LQKENI. The CDR3 loop spans 16 amino acids. This sequence joins TRBV18 and TRBJ1-3; D unresolved. This receptor was obtained from an adult in good health. Here the sequenced sample was peripheral blood, taken on day 0 of AZD1222 vaccination. The CDR3 coding sequence is TGTGCCAGCTCACCACGGACTGACCTCTCTGGAAACACCATATATTTT. It specifies CASSPRTDLSGNTIYF. Variable domain in full (rest from reference TRBV18 and TRBJ1-3): NAGVMQNPRHLVRRRGQEARLRCSPMKGHSHVYWYRQLPEEGLKFMVYLQKENIIDESGMPKERFSAEFPKEGPSILRIQQVVRGDSAAYFCASSPRTDLSGNTIYFGEGSWLTVV.